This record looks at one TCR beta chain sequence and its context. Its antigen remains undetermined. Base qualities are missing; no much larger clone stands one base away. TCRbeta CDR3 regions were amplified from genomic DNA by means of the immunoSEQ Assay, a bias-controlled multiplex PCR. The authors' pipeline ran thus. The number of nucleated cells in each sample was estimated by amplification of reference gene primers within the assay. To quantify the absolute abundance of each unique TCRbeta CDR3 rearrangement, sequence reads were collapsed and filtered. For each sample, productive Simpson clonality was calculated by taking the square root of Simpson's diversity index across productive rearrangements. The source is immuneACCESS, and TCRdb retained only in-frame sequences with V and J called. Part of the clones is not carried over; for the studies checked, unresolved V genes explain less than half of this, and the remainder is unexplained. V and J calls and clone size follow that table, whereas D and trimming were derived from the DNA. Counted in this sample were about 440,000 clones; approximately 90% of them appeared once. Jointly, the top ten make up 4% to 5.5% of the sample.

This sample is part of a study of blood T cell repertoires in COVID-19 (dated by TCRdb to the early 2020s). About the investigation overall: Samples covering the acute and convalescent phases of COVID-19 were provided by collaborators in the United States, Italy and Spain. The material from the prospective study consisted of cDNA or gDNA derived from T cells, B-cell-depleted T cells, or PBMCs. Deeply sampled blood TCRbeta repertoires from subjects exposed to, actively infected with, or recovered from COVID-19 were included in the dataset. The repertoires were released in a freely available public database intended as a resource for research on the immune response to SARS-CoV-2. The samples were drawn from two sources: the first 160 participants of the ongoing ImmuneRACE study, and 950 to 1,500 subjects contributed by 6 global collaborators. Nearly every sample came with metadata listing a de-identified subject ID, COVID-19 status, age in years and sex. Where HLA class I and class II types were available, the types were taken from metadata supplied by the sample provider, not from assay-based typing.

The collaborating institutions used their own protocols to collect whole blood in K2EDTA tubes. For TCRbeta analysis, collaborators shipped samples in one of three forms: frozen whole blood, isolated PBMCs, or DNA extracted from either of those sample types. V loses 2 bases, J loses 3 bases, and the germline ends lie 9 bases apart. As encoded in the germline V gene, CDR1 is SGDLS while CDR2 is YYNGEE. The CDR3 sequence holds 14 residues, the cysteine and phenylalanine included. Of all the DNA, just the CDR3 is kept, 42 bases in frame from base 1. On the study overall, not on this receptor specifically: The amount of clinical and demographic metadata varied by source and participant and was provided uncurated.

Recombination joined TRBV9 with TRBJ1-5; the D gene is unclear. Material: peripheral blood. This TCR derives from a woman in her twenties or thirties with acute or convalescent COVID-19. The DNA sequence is TGTGCCAGCAGCGTCGGGGAACACAATCAGCCCCAGCATTTT. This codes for CASSVGEHNQPQHF.